This T cell receptor beta chain was identified in a study of blood T cells in healthy people across ages. General observations from the study: More naive CD4+ cells and higher diversity were found in long-lived than in aged donors.

With respect to this clonotype: Its cognate antigen is unknown.

Then a second PCR, running about 6 to 11 cycles, was carried out with a sample-barcoded 5' primer and a J-beta primer mix. TCRdb processed the 5' RACE reads anew with MiXCR; each CDR3 protein has one entry. The table records 1.2 million to 1.5 million distinct CDR3 sequences, about 43% of them present only once. The receptor was derived from a woman in her late teens or twenties in good health. The sequenced sample consisted of blood.

CDR3 coding DNA: TGTGCCAGCGGTCGGGACAGAGCATTGAACACTGAAGCTTTCTTT. The encoded protein is CASGRDRALNTEAFF. The chain employs TRBV2 and TRBJ1-1; 7 positions agree with TRBD1. J was trimmed by 0 bases and V by 8 bases; bases with no gene match: 9. CDR1 and CDR2 (germline): SNHLY, FYNNEI. There are 15 residues in the CDR3.